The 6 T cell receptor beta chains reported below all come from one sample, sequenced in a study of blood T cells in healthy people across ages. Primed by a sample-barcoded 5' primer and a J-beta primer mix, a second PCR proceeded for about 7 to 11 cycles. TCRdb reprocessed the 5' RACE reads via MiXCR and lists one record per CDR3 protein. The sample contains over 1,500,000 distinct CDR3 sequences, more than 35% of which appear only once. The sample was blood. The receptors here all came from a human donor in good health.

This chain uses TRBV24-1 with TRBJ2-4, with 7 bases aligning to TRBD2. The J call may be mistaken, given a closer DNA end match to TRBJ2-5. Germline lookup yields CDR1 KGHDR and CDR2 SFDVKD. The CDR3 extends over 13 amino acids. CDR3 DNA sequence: TGTGCCACCAGTGATGCGGGGGTGGAGACCCAGTACTTC. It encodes CATSDAGVETQYF.

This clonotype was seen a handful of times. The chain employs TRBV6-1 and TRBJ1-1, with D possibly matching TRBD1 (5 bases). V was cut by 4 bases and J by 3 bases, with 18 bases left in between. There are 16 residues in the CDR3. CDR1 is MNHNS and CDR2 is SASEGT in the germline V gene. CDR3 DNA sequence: TGTGCCAGCAGTGGCGGTTTGGGGGGACGGGACACTGAAGCTTTCTTT. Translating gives CASSGGLGGRDTEAFF.

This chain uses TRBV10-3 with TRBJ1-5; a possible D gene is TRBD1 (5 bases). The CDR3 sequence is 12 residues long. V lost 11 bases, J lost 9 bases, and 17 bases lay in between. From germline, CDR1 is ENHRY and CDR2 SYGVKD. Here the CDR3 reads CAVGTASRPQHF. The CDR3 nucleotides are TGTGCCGTTGGGACCGCGAGCAGGCCCCAGCATTTT.

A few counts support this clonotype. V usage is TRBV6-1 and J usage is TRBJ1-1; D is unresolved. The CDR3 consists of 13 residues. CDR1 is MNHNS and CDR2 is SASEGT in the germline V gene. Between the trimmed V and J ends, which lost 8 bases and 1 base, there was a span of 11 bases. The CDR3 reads CASGSIPNTEAFF. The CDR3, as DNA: TGTGCCAGCGGTAGTATTCCGAACACTGAAGCTTTCTTT.

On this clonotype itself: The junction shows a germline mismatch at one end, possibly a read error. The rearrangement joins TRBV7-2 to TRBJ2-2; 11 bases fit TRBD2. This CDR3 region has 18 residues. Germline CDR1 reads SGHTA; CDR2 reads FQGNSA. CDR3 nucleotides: TGTGGCAGCAGCTTCTCCTTTAGCGGGGGGGAGAGCACCGGGGAGCTGTTTTTT. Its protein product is CGSSFSFSGGESTGELFF.

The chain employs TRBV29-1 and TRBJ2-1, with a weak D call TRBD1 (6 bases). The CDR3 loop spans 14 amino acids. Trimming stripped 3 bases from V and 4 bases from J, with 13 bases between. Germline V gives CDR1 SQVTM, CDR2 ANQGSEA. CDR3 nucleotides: TGCAGCGTTGACCGGGGACAAACGTACAATGAGCAGTTCTTC. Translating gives CSVDRGQTYNEQFF.